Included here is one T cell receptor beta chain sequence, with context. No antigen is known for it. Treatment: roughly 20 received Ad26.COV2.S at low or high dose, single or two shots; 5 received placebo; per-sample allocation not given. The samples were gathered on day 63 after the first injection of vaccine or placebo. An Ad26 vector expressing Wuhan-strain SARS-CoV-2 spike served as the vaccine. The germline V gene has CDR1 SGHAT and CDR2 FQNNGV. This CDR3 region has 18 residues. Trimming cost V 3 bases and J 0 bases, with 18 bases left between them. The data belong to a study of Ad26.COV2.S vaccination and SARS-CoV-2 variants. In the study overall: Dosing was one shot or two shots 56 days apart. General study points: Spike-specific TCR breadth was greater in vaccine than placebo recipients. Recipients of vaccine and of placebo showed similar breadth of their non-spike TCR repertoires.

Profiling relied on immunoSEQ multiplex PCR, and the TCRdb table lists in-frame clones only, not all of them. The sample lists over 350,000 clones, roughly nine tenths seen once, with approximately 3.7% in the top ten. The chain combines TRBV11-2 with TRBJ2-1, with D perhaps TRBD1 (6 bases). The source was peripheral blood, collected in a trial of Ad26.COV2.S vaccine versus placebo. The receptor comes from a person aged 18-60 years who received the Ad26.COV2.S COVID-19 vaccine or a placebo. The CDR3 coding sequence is TGTGCCAGCAGCTTCCACCGGACAGACACCTACTCCTACAATGAGCAGTTCTTC. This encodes CASSFHRTDTYSYNEQFF.